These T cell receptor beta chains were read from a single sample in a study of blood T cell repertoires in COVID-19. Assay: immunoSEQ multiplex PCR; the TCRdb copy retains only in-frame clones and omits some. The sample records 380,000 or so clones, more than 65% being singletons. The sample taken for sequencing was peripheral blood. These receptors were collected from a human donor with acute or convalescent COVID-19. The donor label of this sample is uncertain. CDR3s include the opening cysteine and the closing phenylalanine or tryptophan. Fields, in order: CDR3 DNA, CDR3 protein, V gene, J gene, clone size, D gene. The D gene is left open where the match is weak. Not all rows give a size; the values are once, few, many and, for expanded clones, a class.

CDR3nt: TGTGCCAGTAGTATAGGGCGGGGGTCGGGCACTGAAGCTTTCTTT
CDR3aa: CASSIGRGSGTEAFF
v_gene: TRBV19
j_gene: TRBJ1-1
abundance: few
d_gene: .

CDR3nt: TGTGCCAGTAGTATCAGGGGTGACGGCTACACCTTC
CDR3aa: CASSIRGDGYTF
v_gene: TRBV19
j_gene: TRBJ1-2
abundance: .
d_gene: .

CDR3nt: TGTGCCACGCCACTTTACCGGGATAGCAATCAGCCCCAGCATTTT
CDR3aa: CATPLYRDSNQPQHF
v_gene: TRBV28
j_gene: TRBJ1-5
abundance: .
d_gene: .

CDR3nt: TGCGCCAGCAGCTGGAACGACAGACGCCTCTATGGCTACACCTTC
CDR3aa: CASSWNDRRLYGYTF
v_gene: TRBV5-1
j_gene: TRBJ1-2
abundance: once
d_gene: .

CDR3nt: TGCAGCGGAGGAGCGGCGGGCACTGAAGCTTTCTTT
CDR3aa: CSGGAAGTEAFF
v_gene: TRBV29-1
j_gene: TRBJ1-1
abundance: .
d_gene: .

CDR3nt: TGTGCCAGCAGTGAGACTAGGTCCGGGGAGCTGTTTTTT
CDR3aa: CASSETRSGELFF
v_gene: TRBV2
j_gene: TRBJ2-2
abundance: .
d_gene: .

CDR3nt: TGTGCCAGCAGTTTTGGACTCCAGCCCCAGCATTTT
CDR3aa: CASSFGLQPQHF
v_gene: TRBV12-3/TRBV12-4
j_gene: TRBJ1-5
abundance: .
d_gene: .

CDR3nt: TGTGCCAGGGGGGGACAGGGAAGATCGGAGCAGTACTTC
CDR3aa: CARGGQGRSEQYF
v_gene: TRBV2
j_gene: TRBJ2-7
abundance: .
d_gene: TRBD1

CDR3nt: TGCACCAGCAGCCAAGAAGCATCCGTCGATACGCAGTATTTT
CDR3aa: CTSSQEASVDTQYF
v_gene: TRBV1
j_gene: TRBJ2-3
abundance: .
d_gene: .

CDR3nt: TGTGCCAGCTCACCTCTCAGGGGGGACACTGAAGCTTTCTTT
CDR3aa: CASSPLRGDTEAFF
v_gene: TRBV18
j_gene: TRBJ1-1
abundance: .
d_gene: TRBD1

CDR3nt: TGTGCCAGCAGCCGCACAGGGGGGGGCAATGAGCAGTTCTTC
CDR3aa: CASSRTGGGNEQFF
v_gene: TRBV6-5
j_gene: TRBJ2-1
abundance: once
d_gene: .

CDR3nt: TGCGCCAGCAGCTATACTGGACAGGGCCTCGATACGCAGTATTTT
CDR3aa: CASSYTGQGLDTQYF
v_gene: TRBV5-1
j_gene: TRBJ2-3
abundance: .
d_gene: TRBD1

CDR3nt: TGTGCCAGCAGCCCGGTGGCTAGCGGGATGTACGAGCAGTACTTC
CDR3aa: CASSPVASGMYEQYF
v_gene: TRBV4-2
j_gene: TRBJ2-7
abundance: .
d_gene: TRBD2

CDR3nt: TGTGCCAGCAGTGACTCGAAGCCAGGGCCTCCGAGCACTGAAGCTTTCTTT
CDR3aa: CASSDSKPGPPSTEAFF
v_gene: TRBV6-4
j_gene: TRBJ1-1
abundance: few
d_gene: .

CDR3nt: TGTGCCATCAGTGAACTCAGGTTGAACACTGAAGCTTTCTTT
CDR3aa: CAISELRLNTEAFF
v_gene: TRBV10-3
j_gene: TRBJ1-1
abundance: .
d_gene: .

CDR3nt: TGTGCCAGCAGCAGGCGGCCTACAGGGGTTGCGGACGAGCAGTACTTC
CDR3aa: CASSRRPTGVADEQYF
v_gene: TRBV7-9
j_gene: TRBJ2-7
abundance: once
d_gene: TRBD1

CDR3nt: TGCGCCAGCAGTGAGTCCTCCGGTAAGCCTGAAGCTTTCTTT
CDR3aa: CASSESSGKPEAFF
v_gene: TRBV10-1
j_gene: TRBJ1-1
abundance: .
d_gene: .

CDR3nt: TGTGCCAGCAGTTACGCAGGGACTCAAGAGACCCAGTACTTC
CDR3aa: CASSYAGTQETQYF
v_gene: TRBV6-6
j_gene: TRBJ2-5
abundance: .
d_gene: .

CDR3nt: TGTGCCAGCAGTTTATTAGGGAGCTCCTACAATGAGCAGTTCTTC
CDR3aa: CASSLLGSSYNEQFF
v_gene: TRBV27
j_gene: TRBJ2-1
abundance: .
d_gene: .

CDR3nt: TGCGCCAGCAGTGTACAGGGGAACACTGAAGCTTTCTTT
CDR3aa: CASSVQGNTEAFF
v_gene: TRBV10-2
j_gene: TRBJ1-1
abundance: .
d_gene: .

CDR3nt: TGTGCCAGCAGTCAAGACAGGGGGGGCGCCGAGCAGTACTTC
CDR3aa: CASSQDRGGAEQYF
v_gene: TRBV2
j_gene: TRBJ2-7
abundance: .
d_gene: TRBD1

CDR3nt: TGTGCCTGGAGTGTACCGCGTACCTCCTACAATGAGCAGTTCTTC
CDR3aa: CAWSVPRTSYNEQFF
v_gene: TRBV30
j_gene: TRBJ2-1
abundance: once
d_gene: .

CDR3nt: TGTGCCAGCAGTTTTTCCGGGACAGGGTATCGGGAAAAACTGTTTTTT
CDR3aa: CASSFSGTGYREKLFF
v_gene: TRBV28
j_gene: TRBJ1-4
abundance: .
d_gene: TRBD1

CDR3nt: TGTGCCAGCAGATCCGACAGGGGGTCCTATGGCTACACCTTC
CDR3aa: CASRSDRGSYGYTF
v_gene: TRBV7-8
j_gene: TRBJ1-2
abundance: .
d_gene: TRBD1

CDR3nt: TGTGCCAGCTCGACAGGGGTGGGAGAAAAACTGTTTTTT
CDR3aa: CASSTGVGEKLFF
v_gene: TRBV19
j_gene: TRBJ1-4
abundance: .
d_gene: TRBD1

CDR3nt: TGTGCCAGTAGGGACAGAGGAAATGAAAAACTGTTTTTT
CDR3aa: CASRDRGNEKLFF
v_gene: TRBV19
j_gene: TRBJ1-4
abundance: .
d_gene: .

CDR3nt: TGCGCCAGCAGCCCTAAGCGGGGGAATGAGCAGTTCTTC
CDR3aa: CASSPKRGNEQFF
v_gene: TRBV4-1
j_gene: TRBJ2-1
abundance: .
d_gene: TRBD2

CDR3nt: TGTGCCAGCAGCTTAGAGGGGGGGATCGACACTGAAGCTTTCTTT
CDR3aa: CASSLEGGIDTEAFF
v_gene: TRBV7-9
j_gene: TRBJ1-1
abundance: .
d_gene: .

CDR3nt: TGTGCCAGAAGCTTGCTAGGGGGCAATCAGCCCCAGCATTTT
CDR3aa: CARSLLGGNQPQHF
v_gene: TRBV5-3
j_gene: TRBJ1-5
abundance: .
d_gene: .

CDR3nt: TGTGCCAGCAGTCTTTCTAGCGGGGAACTCTACAATGAGCAGTTCTTC
CDR3aa: CASSLSSGELYNEQFF
v_gene: TRBV9
j_gene: TRBJ2-1
abundance: .
d_gene: TRBD2

CDR3nt: TGTGCCAGTAGCCTCACAGGAGTCAACTATGGCTACACCTTC
CDR3aa: CASSLTGVNYGYTF
v_gene: TRBV19
j_gene: TRBJ1-2
abundance: .
d_gene: .

CDR3nt: TGCGCCAGCAGCTTGATTCAGGGACAGAACACTGAAGCTTTCTTT
CDR3aa: CASSLIQGQNTEAFF
v_gene: TRBV5-1
j_gene: TRBJ1-1
abundance: .
d_gene: .

CDR3nt: TGCGCCAGCAGCCAAGATGTAGCGGGAGTCGGCTACGAGCAGTACTTC
CDR3aa: CASSQDVAGVGYEQYF
v_gene: TRBV4-1
j_gene: TRBJ2-7
abundance: few
d_gene: TRBD2

CDR3nt: TGTGCCATCAGTGCGACCGGGACAGGGGGCGATCAGCCCCAGCATTTT
CDR3aa: CAISATGTGGDQPQHF
v_gene: TRBV10-3
j_gene: TRBJ1-5
abundance: once
d_gene: TRBD1

CDR3nt: TGTGCCAGCAGCCAAGGGACAGGCACTGAAGCTTTCTTT
CDR3aa: CASSQGTGTEAFF
v_gene: TRBV3-1/TRBV3-2
j_gene: TRBJ1-1
abundance: .
d_gene: TRBD1

CDR3nt: TGTGCCAGCAGCGGGGGGGTAACCTATGGCTACACCTTC
CDR3aa: CASSGGVTYGYTF
v_gene: TRBV2
j_gene: TRBJ1-2
abundance: .
d_gene: .

CDR3nt: TGTGCCAGTAGTCCCCGGACAGACATGAATTCACCCCTCCACTTT
CDR3aa: CASSPRTDMNSPLHF
v_gene: TRBV19
j_gene: TRBJ1-6
abundance: once
d_gene: .